A single sample gave rise to the 10 T cell receptor beta chains below, sequenced in a study of shared clonotypes between healthy human individuals. Produced via immunoSEQ multiplex PCR; TCRdb's table is partial and in-frame only. The sample yields about 180,000 clones, approximately 92% seen once. The sample comprised naive CD4+ T cells sorted from blood. As to subset: CD45RA+ positively selected. All receptors derive from a woman in her twenties or thirties in good health.

The chain is built from TRBV27 and TRBJ2-7; 10 nucleotides align to TRBD1. This CDR3 has 14 residues. The germline V gene encodes CDR1 MNHEY and CDR2 SMNVEV (reference sequence). With 5 bases clipped from V and 3 bases from J, the junction kept 4 bases outside the gene matches. CDR3 region: CASSHRTGGYEQYF. Written as DNA, the CDR3 is TGTGCCAGCAGTCACCGGACAGGGGGCTACGAGCAGTACTTC.

The chain recombines TRBV19 with TRBJ2-3, with unresolved D. V was shortened by 2 bases and J by 2 bases, with 5 bases between the two germline ends. The CDR3 has 13 residues. Germline V gives CDR1 LNHDA, CDR2 SQIVND (reference sequence). As DNA, the CDR3 is TGTGCCAGTAGTATAACTATCACAGATACGCAGTATTTT. Translated, it gives CASSITITDTQYF.

The chain uses TRBV27 and TRBJ1-5; 7 positions match TRBD1. J lost 2 bases, V lost 3 bases, and 4 bases had no gene match. Germline V CDR1 and CDR2: MNHEY, SMNVEV (reference sequence). The length of the CDR3 is 15 residues. The CDR3 region has the DNA TGTGCCAGCAGTTTTGAGGGGGCAGGCAATCAGCCCCAGCATTTT. Its translation: CASSFEGAGNQPQHF.

This chain links TRBV18 with TRBJ1-1, with a tentative D call TRBD1 (6 bases). Germline V gene lookup returns CDR1 KGHSH and CDR2 LQKENI. The CDR3 is made up of 17 amino acids. Trimming pared 3 bases from V and 0 bases from J, leaving 17 bases between. CDR3 amino acids: CASSPRQPDSMNTEAFF. DNA of the CDR3: TGTGCCAGCTCACCTAGACAACCGGACAGCATGAACACTGAAGCTTTCTTT.

The CDR3 DNA reads as TGTGCCAGCTCAGGCGACTCGGTGGCCTACGAGCAGTACTTC. Amino acid sequence: CASSGDSVAYEQYF. The gene calls are TRBV18 and TRBJ2-7; D is unresolved. The CDR3 sequence is 14 residues long. Germline values: CDR1 KGHSH, CDR2 LQKENI. Between the trimmed V and J ends, which lost 5 bases and 2 bases, there was a span of 13 bases.

J is TRBJ1-2 and V is TRBV5-6; the D is unclear. V was shortened by 7 bases and J by 4 bases, with 11 bases between the two germline ends. Germline CDR1 SGHDT, CDR2 YYEEEE. The CDR3 covers 12 residues. The CDR3 DNA sequence: TGTGCCAGCTCACGACACTTCTATGGCTACACCTTC. It specifies CASSRHFYGYTF.

The chain uses TRBV7-9 and TRBJ2-2, with 7 positions matching TRBD2. CDR1 is SEHNR and CDR2 is FQNEAQ in the germline V gene (reference sequence). The CDR3 runs 15 residues. V lost 7 bases to trimming and J lost 6 bases; unmatched junction nucleotides: 11. The CDR3 region is CASNPRGEFSGELFF. The CDR3 nucleotides are TGTGCCAGCAACCCCCGGGGGGAATTTTCCGGGGAGCTGTTTTTT.

This sequence joins TRBV28 and TRBJ2-7, with a tentative D call TRBD1 (6 bases). Trimming left V 5 bases short and J 5 bases short, with 19 bases between. The germline CDR1 and CDR2 sequences are MDHEN and SYDVKM. The CDR3 consists of 15 residues. CDR3 in amino acids: CASSPPGHGRNEQYF. In DNA form, the CDR3 reads TGTGCCAGCAGTCCGCCGGGACATGGGCGAAACGAGCAGTACTTC.

For the CDR3, the DNA is TGCAGCGTTGAACCAGCTGAATCCTACAATGAGCAGTTCTTC. Encoded protein: CSVEPAESYNEQFF. The rearrangement links TRBV29-1 to TRBJ2-1; the D is unclear. The ends were cut back, 2 bases at V and 1 base at J, with 9 bases in the middle. The germline CDR1 and CDR2 sequences are SQVTM and ANQGSEA. This CDR3 spans 14 amino acids.

The chain is built from TRBV5-1 and TRBJ2-2; 12 nucleotides align to TRBD2. Germline V gene data show CDR1 as SGHRS and CDR2 as YFSETQ. J lost 0 bases, V lost 4 bases, and 7 bases had no gene match. This CDR3 region has 18 residues. The CDR3 spells CASSPGLAGPSNTGELFF. CDR3 nucleotides: TGCGCCAGCAGCCCTGGACTAGCGGGACCCTCGAACACCGGGGAGCTGTTTTTT.